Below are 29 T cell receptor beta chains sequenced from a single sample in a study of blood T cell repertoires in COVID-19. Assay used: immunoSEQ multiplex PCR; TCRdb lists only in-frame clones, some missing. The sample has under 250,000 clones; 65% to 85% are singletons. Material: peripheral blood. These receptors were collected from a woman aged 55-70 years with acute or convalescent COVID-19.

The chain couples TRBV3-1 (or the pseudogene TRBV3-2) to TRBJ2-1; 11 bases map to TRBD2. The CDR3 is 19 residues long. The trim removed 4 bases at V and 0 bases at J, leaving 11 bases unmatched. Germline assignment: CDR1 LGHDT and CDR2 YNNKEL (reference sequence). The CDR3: CASSPGASGGTSSYNEQFF. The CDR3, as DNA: TGTGCCAGCAGCCCAGGGGCTAGCGGGGGGACGAGCTCCTACAATGAGCAGTTCTTC.

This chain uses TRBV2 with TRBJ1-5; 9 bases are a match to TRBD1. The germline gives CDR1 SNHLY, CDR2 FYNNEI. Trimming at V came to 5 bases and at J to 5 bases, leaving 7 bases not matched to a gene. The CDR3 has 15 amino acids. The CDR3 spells CASSTDRGGHQPQHF. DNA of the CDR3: TGTGCCAGCAGTACCGACAGGGGGGGACATCAGCCCCAGCATTTT.

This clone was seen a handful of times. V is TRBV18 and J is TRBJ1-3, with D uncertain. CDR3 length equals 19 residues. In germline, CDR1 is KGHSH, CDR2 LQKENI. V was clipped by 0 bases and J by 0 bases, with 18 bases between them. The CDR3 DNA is TGTGCCAGCTCACCACCTCGTACGACCGACGCTAGCTCTGGAAACACCATATATTTT. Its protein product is CASSPPRTTDASSGNTIYF.

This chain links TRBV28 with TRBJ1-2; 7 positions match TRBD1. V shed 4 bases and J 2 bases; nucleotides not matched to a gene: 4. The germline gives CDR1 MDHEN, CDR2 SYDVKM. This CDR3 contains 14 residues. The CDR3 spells CASSSTGENYGYTF. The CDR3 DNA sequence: TGTGCCAGCAGTTCAACAGGGGAGAACTATGGCTACACCTTC.

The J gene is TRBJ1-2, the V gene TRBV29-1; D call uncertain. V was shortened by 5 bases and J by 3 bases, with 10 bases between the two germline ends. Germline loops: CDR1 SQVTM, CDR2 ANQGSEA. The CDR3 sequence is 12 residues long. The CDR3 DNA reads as TGCAGCGTTCCTCGGAGGGACTATGGCTACACCTTC. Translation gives CSVPRRDYGYTF.

In nucleotides, the CDR3 is TGTGCCAGCAGTAGGACAGCGCCCGGTAATTCACCCCTCCACTTT. Translating gives CASSRTAPGNSPLHF. V gene TRBV7-3 combines with J gene TRBJ1-6; tentative D call: TRBD1 (6 bases). This CDR3 has 15 amino acids. CDR1 is SGHTA, CDR2 FQGTGA, per germline. V lost 6 bases and J 6 bases, leaving 15 bases between the germline ends.

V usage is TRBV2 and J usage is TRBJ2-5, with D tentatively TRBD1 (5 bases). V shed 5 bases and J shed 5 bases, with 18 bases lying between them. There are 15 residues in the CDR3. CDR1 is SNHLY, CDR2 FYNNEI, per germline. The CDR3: CASSPQGKGMETQYF. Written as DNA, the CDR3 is TGTGCCAGCAGTCCCCAAGGGAAGGGGATGGAGACCCAGTACTTC.

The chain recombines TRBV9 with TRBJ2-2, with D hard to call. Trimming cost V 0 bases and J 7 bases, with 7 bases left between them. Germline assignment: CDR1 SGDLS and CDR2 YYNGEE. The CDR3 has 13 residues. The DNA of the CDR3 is TGTGCCAGCAGCGTAGTTTCCGTCGGGGAGCTGTTTTTT. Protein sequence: CASSVVSVGELFF.

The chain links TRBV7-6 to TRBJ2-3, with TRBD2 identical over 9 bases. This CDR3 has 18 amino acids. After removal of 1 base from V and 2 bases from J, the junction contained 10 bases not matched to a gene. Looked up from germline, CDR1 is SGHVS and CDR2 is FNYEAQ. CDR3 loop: CASSLGVASGAYTDTQYF. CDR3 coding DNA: TGTGCCAGCAGCTTAGGGGTTGCTAGCGGGGCCTACACAGATACGCAGTATTTT.

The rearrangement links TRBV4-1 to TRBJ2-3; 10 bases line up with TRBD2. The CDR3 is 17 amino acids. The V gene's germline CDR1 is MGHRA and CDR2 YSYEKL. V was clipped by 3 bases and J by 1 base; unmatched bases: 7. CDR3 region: CASSQNSGTSGTDTQYF. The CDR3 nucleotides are TGCGCCAGCAGCCAGAATTCAGGGACTAGCGGCACAGATACGCAGTATTTT.

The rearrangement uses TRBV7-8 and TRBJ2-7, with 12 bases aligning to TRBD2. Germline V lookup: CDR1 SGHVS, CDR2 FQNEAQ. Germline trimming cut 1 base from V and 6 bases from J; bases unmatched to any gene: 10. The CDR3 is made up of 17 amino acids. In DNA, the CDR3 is TGTGCCAGCAGCTTAGAGGGTTCGCTAGCGGGGGGGCTCGAGCAGTACTTC. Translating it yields CASSLEGSLAGGLEQYF.

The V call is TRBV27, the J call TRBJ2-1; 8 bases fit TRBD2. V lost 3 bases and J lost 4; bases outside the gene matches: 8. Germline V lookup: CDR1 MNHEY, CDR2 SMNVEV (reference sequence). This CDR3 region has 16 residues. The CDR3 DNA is TGTGCCAGCAGTTTGATTAGCGGGGCACTATACAATGAGCAGTTCTTC. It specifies CASSLISGALYNEQFF.

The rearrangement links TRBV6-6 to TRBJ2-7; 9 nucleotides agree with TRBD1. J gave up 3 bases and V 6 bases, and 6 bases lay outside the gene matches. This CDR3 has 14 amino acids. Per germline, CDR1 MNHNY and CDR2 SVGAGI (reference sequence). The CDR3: CASSPGQGRYEQYF. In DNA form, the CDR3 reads TGTGCCAGCAGCCCGGGACAGGGTCGCTACGAGCAGTACTTC.

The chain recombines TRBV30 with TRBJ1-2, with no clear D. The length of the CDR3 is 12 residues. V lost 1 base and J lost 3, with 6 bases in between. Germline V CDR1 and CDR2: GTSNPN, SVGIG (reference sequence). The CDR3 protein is CAWSDSHYGYTF. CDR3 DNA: TGTGCCTGGAGTGACAGCCACTATGGCTACACCTTC.

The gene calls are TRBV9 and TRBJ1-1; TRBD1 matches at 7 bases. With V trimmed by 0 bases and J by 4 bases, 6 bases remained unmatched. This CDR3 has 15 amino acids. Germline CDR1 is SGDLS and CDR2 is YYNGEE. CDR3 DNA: TGTGCCAGCAGCGTAGAGCAGGGGGGCGGCACTGAAGCTTTCTTT. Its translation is CASSVEQGGGTEAFF.

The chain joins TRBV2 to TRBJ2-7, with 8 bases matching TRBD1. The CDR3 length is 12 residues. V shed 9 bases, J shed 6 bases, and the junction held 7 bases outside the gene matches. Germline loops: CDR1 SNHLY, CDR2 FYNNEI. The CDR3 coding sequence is TGTGCCAGTACAGGGGGATCCAGCGAGCAGTACTTC. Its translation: CASTGGSSEQYF.

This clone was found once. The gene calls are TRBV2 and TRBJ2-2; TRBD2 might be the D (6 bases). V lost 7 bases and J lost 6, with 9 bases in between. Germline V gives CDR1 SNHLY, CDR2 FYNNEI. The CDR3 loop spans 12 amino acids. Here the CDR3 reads CASTEGPGELFF. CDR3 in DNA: TGTGCCAGCACGGAGGGGCCCGGGGAGCTGTTTTTT.

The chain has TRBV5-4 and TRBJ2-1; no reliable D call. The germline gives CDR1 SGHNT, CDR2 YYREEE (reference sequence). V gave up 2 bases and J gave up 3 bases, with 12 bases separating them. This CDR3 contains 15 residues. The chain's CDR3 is CASSFPKAGYNEQFF. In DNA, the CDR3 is TGTGCCAGCAGCTTTCCAAAGGCAGGCTACAATGAGCAGTTCTTC.

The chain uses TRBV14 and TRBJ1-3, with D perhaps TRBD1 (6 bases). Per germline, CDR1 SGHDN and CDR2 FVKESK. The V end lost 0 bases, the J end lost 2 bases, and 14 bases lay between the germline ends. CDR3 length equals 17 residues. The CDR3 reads CASSQDLGGAAGNTIYF. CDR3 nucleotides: TGTGCCAGCAGCCAAGATTTAGGGGGGGCGGCTGGAAACACCATATATTTT.

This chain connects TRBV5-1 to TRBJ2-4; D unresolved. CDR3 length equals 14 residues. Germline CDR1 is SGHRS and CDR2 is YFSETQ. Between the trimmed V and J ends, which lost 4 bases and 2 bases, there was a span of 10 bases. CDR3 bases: TGCGCCAGCAGCCCTGGCAGTTCCAAAAACATTCAGTACTTC. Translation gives CASSPGSSKNIQYF.

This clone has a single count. CDR3 in amino acids: CASSESWEIDRETQYF. In DNA, the CDR3 is TGTGCCAGCAGTGAGAGCTGGGAGATCGATAGGGAGACCCAGTACTTC. This rearrangement joins TRBV25-1 to TRBJ2-5, with D possibly matching TRBD2 (5 bases). The germline V and J ends were trimmed by 3 bases and 5 bases, with 19 bases remaining between them. In germline, CDR1 is MGHDK, CDR2 SYGVNS. The CDR3 covers 16 residues. Full variable domain (remainder filled in from reference TRBV25-1 and TRBJ2-5): EADIYQTPRYLVIGTGKKITLECSQTMGHDKMYWYQQDPGMELHLIHYSYGVNSTEKGDLSSESTVSRIRTEHFPLTLESARPSHTSQYLCASSESWEIDRETQYFGPGTRLLVL.

This CDR3 is CASSQDDGNEKLFF. For the CDR3, the DNA is TGCGCCAGCAGCCAAGACGACGGGAATGAAAAACTGTTTTTT. The chain uses TRBV4-1 and TRBJ1-4; no clear D. The V and J ends lost 0 bases and 5 bases respectively, with 7 bases between them. CDR1 MGHRA and CDR2 YSYEKL come from the germline V gene. CDR3 length: 14 residues.

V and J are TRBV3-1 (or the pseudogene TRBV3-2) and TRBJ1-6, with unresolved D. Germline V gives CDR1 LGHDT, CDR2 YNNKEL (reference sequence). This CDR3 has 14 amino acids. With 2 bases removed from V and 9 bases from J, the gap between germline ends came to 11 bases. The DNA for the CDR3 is TGTGCCAGCAGCCAATTTTCGGAGTTTTCACCCCTCCACTTT. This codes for CASSQFSEFSPLHF.

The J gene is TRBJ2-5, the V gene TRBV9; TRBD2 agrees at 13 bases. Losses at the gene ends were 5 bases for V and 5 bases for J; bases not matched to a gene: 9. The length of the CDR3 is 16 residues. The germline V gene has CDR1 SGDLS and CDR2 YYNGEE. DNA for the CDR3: TGTGCCAGCAGTGCTTGGACTAGCGGGGGTATGGAGACCCAGTACTTC. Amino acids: CASSAWTSGGMETQYF.

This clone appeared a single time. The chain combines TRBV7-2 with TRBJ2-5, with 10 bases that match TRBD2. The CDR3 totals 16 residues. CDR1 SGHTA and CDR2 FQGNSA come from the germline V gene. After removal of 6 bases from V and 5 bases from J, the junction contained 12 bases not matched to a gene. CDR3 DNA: TGTGCCAGCAGTTCTAAAGCGGGGGGGCTTGGTGAGACCCAGTACTTC. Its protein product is CASSSKAGGLGETQYF. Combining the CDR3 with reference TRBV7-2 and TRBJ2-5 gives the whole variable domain GAGVSQSPSNKVTEKGKDVELRCDPISGHTALYWYRQSLGQGLEFLIYFQGNSAPDKSGLPSDRFSAERTGGSVSTLTIQRTQQEDSAVYLCASSSKAGGLGETQYFGPGTRLLVL.

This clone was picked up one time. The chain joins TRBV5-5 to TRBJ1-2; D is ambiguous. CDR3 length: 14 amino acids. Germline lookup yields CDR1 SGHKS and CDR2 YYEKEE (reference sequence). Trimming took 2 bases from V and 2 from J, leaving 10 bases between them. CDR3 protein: CASSFAGNNYGYTF. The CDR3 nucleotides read TGTGCCAGCAGCTTTGCAGGAAACAACTATGGCTACACCTTC.

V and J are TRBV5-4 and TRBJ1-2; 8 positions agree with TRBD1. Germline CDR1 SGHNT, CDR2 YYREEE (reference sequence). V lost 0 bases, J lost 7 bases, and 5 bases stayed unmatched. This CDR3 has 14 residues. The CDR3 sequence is CASSLGGRGLGYTF. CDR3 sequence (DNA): TGTGCCAGCAGCTTGGGCGGCAGGGGGCTTGGCTACACCTTC. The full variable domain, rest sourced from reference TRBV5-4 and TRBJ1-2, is ETGVTQSPTHLIKTRGQQVTLRCSSQSGHNTVSWYQQALGQGPQFIFQYYREEENGRGNFPPRFSGLQFPNYSSELNVNALELDDSALYLCASSLGGRGLGYTFGSGTRLTVV.

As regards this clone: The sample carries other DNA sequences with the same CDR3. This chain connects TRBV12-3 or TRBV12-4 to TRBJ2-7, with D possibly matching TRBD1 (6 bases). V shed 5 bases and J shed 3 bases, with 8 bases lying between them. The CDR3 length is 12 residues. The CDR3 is CASSTQGYEQYF. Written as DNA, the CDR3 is TGTGCCAGCAGTACACAGGGCTACGAGCAGTACTTC.

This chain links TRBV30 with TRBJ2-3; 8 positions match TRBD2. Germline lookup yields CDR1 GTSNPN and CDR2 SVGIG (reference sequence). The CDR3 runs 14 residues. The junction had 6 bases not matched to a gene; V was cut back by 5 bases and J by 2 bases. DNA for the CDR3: TGTGCCTGGGGAGGCGGGGGGACCACAGATACGCAGTATTTT. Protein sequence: CAWGGGGTTDTQYF.